These 26 T cell receptor beta chains were all obtained from the same sample, sequenced in a study of identical twins. Each CDR3 protein is one row after TCRdb ran MiXCR on the 5' RACE reads. The table lists approximately 1.8 million distinct CDR3 sequences, around 29% of them singletons, with about 0.27% in the top ten. The material sequenced was cord blood. These receptors all come from a newborn girl in good health.

The genes are TRBV5-6 and TRBJ2-3; D gene uncertain. Germline assignment: CDR1 SGHDT and CDR2 YYEEEE. With 0 bases removed from V and 7 bases from J, the gap between germline ends came to 15 bases. The CDR3 is 15 residues long. The CDR3 is CASSLVTQGTNTQYF. CDR3 DNA sequence: TGTGCCAGCAGCTTGGTCACCCAAGGCACTAATACGCAGTATTTT.

This rearrangement joins TRBV28 to TRBJ2-5; weak D call: TRBD2 (5 bases). The CDR3 consists of 14 residues. In germline, CDR1 is MDHEN, CDR2 SYDVKM. Trimming took 6 bases from V and 11 from J, leaving 22 bases between them. CDR3 bases: TGTGCCAGCAGCCGAGCCCCTCTCTCGTGGGAGCAGTACTTC. Its translation is CASSRAPLSWEQYF.

The chain is built from TRBV30 and TRBJ1-1; a possible D gene is TRBD1 (5 bases). Trimming shortened V by 1 base and J by 7 bases, and 7 bases separated the two germline ends. This CDR3 is 11 amino acids long. Per germline, CDR1 GTSNPN and CDR2 SVGIG (reference sequence). In DNA, the CDR3 is TGTGCCTGGAGTGGACAGCTTGAAGCTTTCTTT. It is translated as CAWSGQLEAFF.

The chain combines TRBV4-3 with TRBJ2-1; D possibly corresponds to TRBD1 (6 bases). The CDR3 loop spans 14 amino acids. Germline V gene lookup returns CDR1 LGHNA and CDR2 YSLEER. The V end lost 5 bases, the J end lost 8 bases, and 16 bases lay between the germline ends. In nucleotides, the CDR3 is TGCGCCAGCAGCGGGGGCGGCAGTTGGGATGAGCAGTTCTTC. Translation gives CASSGGGSWDEQFF.

This clonotype has more than one count but fewer than ten. J is TRBJ2-1 and V is TRBV3-1; the D gene is possibly TRBD2 (6 bases). The CDR3 contains 16 residues. Deletions cut 0 bases from V and 7 bases from J, with 16 bases between. Germline loops: CDR1 LGHDT, CDR2 YNNKEL (reference sequence). CDR3: CASSQDLAGSKNEQFF. CDR3 coding DNA: TGTGCCAGCAGCCAAGACTTGGCGGGATCTAAAAATGAGCAGTTCTTC.

Only a few counts were recorded for this clonotype. This chain joins TRBV6-6 and TRBJ2-7, with 7 bases that match TRBD1. CDR1 and CDR2 from the germline V gene are MNHNY and SVGAGI (reference sequence). The CDR3 runs to 14 residues. Trimming took 7 bases from V and 1 from J; bases not matched to a gene: 7. The CDR3 region has the DNA TGTGCCAGCACCGTAGACAGGGTTTCCTACGAGCAGTACTTC. This gives the protein CASTVDRVSYEQYF.

This chain links TRBV20-1 with TRBJ2-3, with 9 nucleotides matching TRBD2. Germline CDR1 DFQATT, CDR2 SNEGSKA (reference sequence). The CDR3 loop spans 19 amino acids. The trim removed 1 base at V and 2 bases at J, leaving 16 bases unmatched. The CDR3 nucleotides are TGCAGTGCTAGAGCTGGGGAGCTAGCGGGACGGGGCCCCACAGATACGCAGTATTTT. Amino acids: CSARAGELAGRGPTDTQYF.

This clonotype was seen just once. CDR3 amino acids: CASTFSGTSGWGNEQFF. The CDR3 nucleotides read TGTGCCAGCACCTTCTCCGGGACTAGCGGGTGGGGCAATGAGCAGTTCTTC. The chain is built from TRBV12-3 or TRBV12-4 and TRBJ2-1, with 12 bases identical to TRBD2. V was clipped by 7 bases and J by 6 bases; unmatched bases: 13. This CDR3 comprises 17 residues.

This chain uses TRBV5-8 with TRBJ2-5, with D possibly matching TRBD2 (5 bases). CDR1 is SGHTS and CDR2 is YDEGEE in the germline V gene. Trimming stripped 2 bases from V and 11 bases from J, with 22 bases between. This CDR3 region has 15 residues. CDR3 in amino acids: CASSFSGSANNEQYF. Here the CDR3 DNA reads TGTGCCAGCAGCTTTAGTGGTAGCGCAAACAATGAGCAGTACTTC.

This clonotype was counted many times. In nucleotides, the CDR3 is TGTGCCAGCAGACCGTCCGGGAAGACTATCGAGCAGTACTTC. Translating it yields CASRPSGKTIEQYF. The chain employs TRBV27 and TRBJ2-7; TRBD2 is a possible D gene (5 bases). This CDR3 contains 14 residues. V dropped 6 bases and J dropped 6 bases, with 18 bases sitting between them. The germline V gene has CDR1 MNHEY and CDR2 SMNVEV (reference sequence).

In its sample, this clonotype was seen a few times. The J gene is TRBJ2-1, the V gene TRBV20-1, with TRBD2 matching 10 bases. With 2 bases clipped from V and 7 bases from J, the junction kept 8 bases outside the gene matches. CDR1 and CDR2 from the germline V gene are DFQATT and SNEGSKA (reference sequence). The CDR3 totals 15 residues. Here the CDR3 reads CSARQRTSGKNEQFF. CDR3 coding DNA: TGCAGTGCTAGACAACGGACTAGCGGCAAAAATGAGCAGTTCTTC.

The chain recombines TRBV4-1 with TRBJ2-1; weak D call: TRBD1 (6 bases). Per germline, CDR1 MGHRA and CDR2 YSYEKL. V lost 4 bases, J lost 6 bases, and 10 bases lay in between. CDR3 length equals 13 residues. DNA for the CDR3: TGCGCCAGCAGCCGGTCCAGGGGCAATGAGCAGTTCTTC. It translates to CASSRSRGNEQFF.

The chain joins TRBV7-2 to TRBJ1-1; D perhaps matches TRBD1 (5 bases). Looked up from germline, CDR1 is SGHTA and CDR2 is FQGNSA. This CDR3 contains 13 residues. V lost 10 bases, J lost 4 bases, and 16 bases lay in between. CDR3 residues: CATSPGLPTEAFF. Here the CDR3 DNA reads TGTGCCACTTCCCCGGGACTCCCCACTGAAGCTTTCTTT.

This clonotype has at least ten counts. The chain has TRBV6-6 and TRBJ1-2, with no clear D. Trimming shortened V by 10 bases and J by 2 bases, and 8 bases separated the two germline ends. The CDR3 is 11 residues long. Looked up from germline, CDR1 is MNHNY and CDR2 is SVGAGI (reference sequence). The CDR3 bases are TGTGCCACCCTCAGCAACTATGGCTACACCTTC. This codes for CATLSNYGYTF.

This clonotype was detected a few times. The genes are TRBV4-2 and TRBJ2-1; D is perhaps TRBD2 (5 bases). This CDR3 region has 17 residues. Trimming took off 0 bases at V and 0 bases at J, with 12 bases between the two ends. Germline CDR1 and CDR2: LGHNA and YNFKEQ. CDR3 coding DNA: TGTGCCAGCAGCCAAGATCTAGCCCCCAGCTCCTACAATGAGCAGTTCTTC. Its protein is CASSQDLAPSSYNEQFF.

This clonotype showed up just a few times. The J gene is TRBJ2-3, the V gene TRBV3-1, with a tentative D call TRBD2 (5 bases). CDR1 is LGHDT and CDR2 is YNNKEL in the germline V gene (reference sequence). V was pared by 2 bases and J by 2 bases, with 8 bases between. The CDR3 spans 14 residues. DNA for the CDR3: TGTGCCAGCAGCCAAAGGACTCTCACAGATACGCAGTATTTT. This codes for CASSQRTLTDTQYF.

This clonotype came up a few times. The chain joins TRBV25-1 to TRBJ2-3, with D perhaps TRBD1 or TRBD2 (5 bases each). This CDR3 comprises 16 residues. Germline V gene lookup returns CDR1 MGHDK and CDR2 SYGVNS. V was shortened by 10 bases and J by 3 bases, with 23 bases between the two germline ends. This CDR3 is CATQGRIQSGTDTQYF. The CDR3 DNA reads TGTGCCACTCAGGGACGGATCCAATCGGGGACAGATACGCAGTATTTT.

The CDR3 region has the DNA TGTGCCAGCAGCCCCCTTTACAGGGAAACCAACGAAAAACTGTTTTTT. This codes for CASSPLYRETNEKLFF. This rearrangement joins TRBV3-1 to TRBJ1-4; possibly TRBD1 for D (6 bases). The V end was cut by 4 bases, the J end by 8 bases, with 20 bases between. The germline V gene encodes CDR1 LGHDT and CDR2 YNNKEL (reference sequence). The length of the CDR3 is 16 residues.

This clonotype was found a few times. The chain is built from TRBV29-1 and TRBJ1-2; D possibly corresponds to TRBD1 (6 bases). The ends were cut back, 4 bases at V and 8 bases at J, with 14 bases in the middle. The V gene's germline CDR1 is SQVTM and CDR2 ANQGSEA. This CDR3 is built from 12 residues. The CDR3 is CSVVRDTIGYTF. CDR3 sequence (DNA): TGCAGCGTTGTCCGGGACACCATCGGCTACACCTTC.

There are a few counts of this clonotype. The gene calls are TRBV10-2 and TRBJ2-2; the D is unclear. The CDR3 has 13 amino acids. Trimming shortened V by 5 bases and J by 3 bases, and 7 bases separated the two germline ends. The V gene's germline CDR1 is WSHSY and CDR2 SAAADI. In DNA, the CDR3 is TGCGCCAGCAGTCGGCAGGACACCGGGGAGCTGTTTTTT. Amino acids: CASSRQDTGELFF.

This clonotype was seen a few times. As DNA, the CDR3 is TGCAGTGCTAGATTTGCTAGCGGGACCTACAATGAGCAGTTCTTC. Protein sequence: CSARFASGTYNEQFF. The chain links TRBV20-1 to TRBJ2-1, with TRBD2 identical over 9 bases. CDR1 is DFQATT, CDR2 SNEGSKA, per germline (reference sequence). V lost 2 bases to trimming and J lost 2 bases; unmatched junction nucleotides: 4. The CDR3 has 15 amino acids.

This clonotype was counted between two and nine times. This sequence joins TRBV20-1 and TRBJ2-3; 9 bases line up with TRBD2. Germline loops: CDR1 DFQATT, CDR2 SNEGSKA (reference sequence). The CDR3 sequence is 16 residues long. The trim removed 3 bases at V and 1 base at J, leaving 8 bases unmatched. As DNA, the CDR3 is TGCAGTGCTAGGGGGACTAGCATGAGTCGCACAGATACGCAGTATTTT. Translation: CSARGTSMSRTDTQYF.

This chain joins TRBV3-1 and TRBJ1-2, with D perhaps TRBD1 (5 bases). Trimming pared 3 bases from V and 4 bases from J, leaving 12 bases between. This CDR3 has 14 residues. Germline CDR1 and CDR2: LGHDT and YNNKEL (reference sequence). CDR3 amino acids: CASSHNTGSYGYTF. The CDR3 DNA is TGTGCCAGCAGCCATAATACAGGCTCCTATGGCTACACCTTC.

This clonotype has only a few counts. The rearrangement joins TRBV5-1 to TRBJ2-7; D remains unclear. V was clipped by 2 bases and J by 3 bases, with 27 bases between them. The CDR3 is 19 amino acids. Per the germline V gene, CDR1 is SGHRS and CDR2 is YFSETQ. CDR3 bases: TGCGCCAGCAGCTTATCCTCTTACTACGAGCAGTACTTGGACTACGAGCAGTACTTC. Its translation is CASSLSSYYEQYLDYEQYF.

This rearrangement joins TRBV28 to TRBJ2-6; unclear D gene. Trimming took 6 bases from V and 4 from J, leaving 22 bases between them. CDR1 is MDHEN, CDR2 SYDVKM, per germline. The CDR3 sequence is 18 residues long. The CDR3 is CASSFGRFYGSGANVLTF. CDR3 DNA: TGTGCCAGCAGCTTCGGCCGCTTTTATGGGTCGGGGGCCAACGTCCTGACTTTC. Variable domain in full (rest from reference TRBV28 and TRBJ2-6): DVKVTQSSRYLVKRTGEKVFLECVQDMDHENMFWYRQDPGLGLRLIYFSYDVKMKEKGDIPEGYSVSREKKERFSLILESASTNQTSMYLCASSFGRFYGSGANVLTFGAGSRLTVL.

This clonotype came up many times. This sequence joins TRBV6-2 or TRBV6-3 and TRBJ2-7; a weak D match, TRBD1 (6 bases). Between the trimmed V and J ends, which lost 6 bases and 3 bases, there was a span of 18 bases. There are 15 residues in the CDR3. In germline, CDR1 is MNHEY, CDR2 SVGEGT. In nucleotides, the CDR3 is TGTGCCAGCAGCCCAGGGGAAGAGGGGCTCTACGAGCAGTACTTC. It translates to CASSPGEEGLYEQYF.